This T cell receptor beta chain was identified in a study of shared clonotypes between healthy human individuals (dated by TCRdb to the early 2020s). For context, the study as a whole: Two women and a few men aged 18 to 49 years were included in the cohort. For each donor, three plates each were used for CD4 naive and CD4 memory, two plates were used for CD8 naive, and one plate was used for CD8 memory. The study deeply sequenced blood TCR repertoires of several healthy adults to estimate repertoire size and the extent of clonotype sharing between individuals. Libraries were prepared and TCR repertoires were sequenced by different laboratories using diverse techniques, in order to increase sequencing depth and limit assay-specific biases. Each donor's leukapheresis produced roughly between roughly 0.85 and 10 billion PBMCs. Overall study results and their limits: Estimated clonotype richness was generally larger for naive than for memory subsets. When a handful of donors were compared, the shared fraction of clonotypes was roughly 5% for naive CD4, approximately 3.3% for naive CD8, more than 2% for memory CD4, and less than 0.5% for memory CD8. Compared with non-shared clonotypes, clonotypes shared by all four sorted-subset donors had higher generation probabilities. Sampling was restricted to blood, and TCR repertoires in tissues likely differ from the TCR repertoires found in blood. Rarefaction of sorted-subset datasets indicated incomplete sequencing despite the large sequencing depth. Because the study included only a small number of donors, the genetic and exposure-history diversity represented was limited. Based on pairwise subsampling, the degree of clonotype sharing among donors was expected to be affected by sequencing depth.

As encoded in the germline V gene (reference sequence), CDR1 is GTSNPN while CDR2 is SVGIG. The germline V end is reduced by 1 base and the J end by 4 bases; junction bases left unmatched: 7. From the cysteine through the phenylalanine, the CDR3 covers 16 amino acids. Only the CDR3 part of the read is kept: 48 bases, read in frame from the first base. Using the deep immunoSEQ assay, multiplex PCR amplified TCR CDR3 regions from genomic DNA. Extracted genomic DNA from each cell subset was distributed evenly across all wells of several immunoSEQ 96-well plates, and each plate was treated as a replicate. For sorted subsets, roughly 190 ng of genomic DNA, equivalent to tens of thousands of T cell genomes, went into each replicate PCR. The purified libraries were quantified using a Qubit 3.0 fluorometer, sized with a Bioanalyzer 2100, and then quantified again using the KAPA Library Quantification kit. A separate single-read 150-cycle Illumina NextSeq 550 flow cell was used to sequence each immunoSEQ 96-well plate. Turning to the authors' computational methods: Because the immunoSEQ output held only junctional sequences and lacked quality scores, the filtering could not match the filtering applied to full-length reads. Sequences were annotated with PyIR, a Python wrapper for IgBLAST v1.9, using IMGT germline references to assign V/J genes and CDR3. Reads with weak V/J assignments (E-value above 1e-6), missing CDR3, stop codons, out-of-frame junctions, or ambiguous translated residues were removed. A V3J clonotype was defined by an identical inferred V gene, J gene, and CDR3 amino acid sequence. Percentage overlap between repertoires was computed as shared unique clonotypes divided by the size of the smaller repertoire. Richness of each repertoire was evaluated using RTK rarefaction, the Chao1 estimator, and Recon v2.1 estimates of unobserved clonotypes. Generation probabilities for all TCRbeta clonotypes obtained by the gDNA method from a few donors were computed using OLGA. TCRdb obtained this table from immuneACCESS and retained in-frame rearrangements with V and J assigned. These tables miss some clones; where compared with another copy, unresolved V genes account for less than half of the shortfall, and the remainder is unexplained. V, J and clone size are taken as reported in that table, and D and trimming were inferred from the DNA itself. A total of under 2.5 million clones appear in this sample, roughly 90% of them only once. The top ten clonotypes cover approximately 0.4% of the sample.

The donors were healthy, HIV-negative adults with no recently reported acute infections or vaccinations. Every donor was a Caucasian adult living in Nashville, Tennessee, USA. CD4+ T cells were enriched by magnetic negative selection, after which naive cells were positively selected on CD45RA and the negative fraction was taken as the memory subset. Blood was collected by leukapheresis, and PBMCs were isolated by Ficoll-Histopaque density gradient centrifugation and then cryopreserved in liquid nitrogen vapor phase. Analytical flow cytometry was used to check the purity and quantity of each magnetically sorted T cell population. Genomic DNA was isolated from each sorted fraction and quantified by UV absorbance on a Nanodrop 2000c. Concerning this clone: Its antigen is unknown. Base quality data are lacking; no much larger clone is found one base away.

This chain joins TRBV30 to TRBJ2-1, with 10 middle bases fitting TRBD1. This clonotype was obtained from a man aged 18-30 years in good health. Some clones in this sample may be carry-over from other donors' samples. The sample was naive CD4+ T cells from PBMCs. Reading the label with the study, this specimen's cell subset or site is: CD45RA+ positively selected. The CDR3 loop reads CAWSAKTGGKYNEQFF. The bases read TGTGCCTGGAGTGCCAAGACAGGGGGCAAATACAATGAGCAGTTCTTC.